Reported below is one TCR beta chain. The data belong to a study of shared clonotypes between healthy human individuals. Germline assignment: CDR1 LGHNA and CDR2 YNFKEQ. The V end was cut by 0 bases, the J end by 5 bases, with 14 bases between. The CDR3 is made up of 16 amino acids. The method was immunoSEQ multiplex PCR; TCRdb's version includes in-frame clones alone and lacks a portion of them. This table holds about 680,000 clones, around three quarters found once. The chain is built from TRBV4-2 and TRBJ2-1; D is perhaps TRBD2 (6 bases). The sequenced sample was memory CD4+ T cells sorted from blood. Described subset: CD45RA-negative fraction. This TCR derives from a woman in her twenties or thirties in good health. CDR3 in DNA: TGTGCCAGCAGCCAAGAGAAGTCGGGAGATAACAATGAGCAGTTCTTC. This gives the protein CASSQEKSGDNNEQFF.